Listed below are T cell receptor beta chains from one sample, sequenced in a study of blood T cell repertoires in COVID-19. Produced via immunoSEQ multiplex PCR; TCRdb's table is partial and in-frame only. Of a few hundred thousand clones in the sample, roughly 89% were seen once. Sequenced: peripheral blood. The receptors here all came from a man aged 55 to 70 who had recovered from COVID-19. Each CDR3 is given with its conserved first and last residue. Each record gives: clone size, D gene, J gene, V gene, CDR3 protein, CDR3 DNA. The D gene is left open where the match is weak. Only some rows state a clone size, as once, few, many or a class for expanded clones.

.	TRBD1	TRBJ1-3	TRBV11-2	CASSLVSPGTGWSGNTIYF	TGTGCCAGCAGCTTAGTGTCTCCCGGGACAGGGTGGTCTGGAAACACCATATATTTT
.	TRBD1	TRBJ1-5	TRBV5-6	CASSSLGSGGNQPQHF	TGTGCCAGCAGCTCCCTCGGGTCAGGGGGTAATCAGCCCCAGCATTTT
once	.	TRBJ1-1	TRBV7-8	CASSHTQLLNTEAFF	TGTGCCAGCAGCCATACACAATTACTGAACACTGAAGCTTTCTTT
.	TRBD1	TRBJ1-1	TRBV3-1/TRBV3-2	CASSLRDRFTSEAFF	TGTGCCAGCAGCCTAAGGGACAGGTTCACTTCTGAAGCTTTCTTT
few	.	TRBJ1-3	TRBV5-1	CASSLGGHENTIYF	TGCGCCAGCAGCTTGGGGGGCCATGAAAACACCATATATTTT
once	.	TRBJ2-7	TRBV24-1	CATSDLYEQYF	TGTGCCACCAGTGATCTGTACGAGCAGTACTTC
.	.	TRBJ1-1	TRBV27	CASSLGGRLEAFF	TGTGCCAGCAGTTTAGGAGGACGGCTTGAAGCTTTCTTT
.	.	TRBJ1-4	TRBV12-5	CASALQKNEKLFF	TGTGCTAGTGCGTTGCAGAAAAATGAAAAACTGTTTTTT
.	TRBD1	TRBJ2-7	TRBV28	CASSPPDRVFKEQYF	TGTGCCAGCAGCCCACCCGACAGGGTATTTAAAGAGCAGTACTTC
many	TRBD1	TRBJ1-3	TRBV13	CASSQGVSGNTIYF	TGTGCCAGCAGCCAGGGGGTCTCTGGAAACACCATATATTTT
.	.	TRBJ2-2	TRBV7-2	CASRLGSTGELFF	TGTGCCAGCAGGCTCGGGAGTACCGGGGAGCTGTTTTTT
.	TRBD1	TRBJ2-3	TRBV7-9	CASSFGQGIHPDTQYF	TGTGCCAGCAGCTTCGGACAGGGGATTCACCCAGATACGCAGTATTTT
.	TRBD2	TRBJ2-5	TRBV6-1	CASSAYIAGGQETQYF	TGTGCCAGCAGTGCCTATATAGCGGGGGGACAAGAGACCCAGTACTTC
.	.	TRBJ1-2	TRBV19	CASSNTASVGGYTF	TGTGCCAGTAGTAATACCGCCAGCGTGGGTGGCTACACCTTC
.	TRBD2	TRBJ2-3	TRBV3-1/TRBV3-2	CASSQVPSGGALTQYF	TGTGCCAGCAGCCAAGTGCCTAGCGGGGGGGCCCTTACGCAGTATTTT
few	.	TRBJ2-2	TRBV7-9	CASSPERTGELFF	TGTGCCAGCAGCCCCGAGAGGACCGGGGAGCTGTTTTTT
.	.	TRBJ1-1	TRBV19	CASTSELFTEAFF	TGTGCCAGTACCTCGGAGTTATTTACTGAAGCTTTCTTT
.	.	TRBJ2-7	TRBV4-2	CASSQDLNGYEQYF	TGTGCCAGCAGCCAAGATCTCAACGGCTACGAGCAGTACTTC
once	TRBD2	TRBJ2-3	TRBV11-3	CASSLAGVADTQYF	TGTGCCAGCAGCTTGGCGGGAGTCGCAGATACGCAGTATTTT
.	.	TRBJ1-1	TRBV11-2	CASSLVAGRSFF	TGTGCCAGCAGCTTAGTTGCAGGAAGGTCTTTCTTT
.	TRBD2	TRBJ2-2	TRBV14	CASSQISGGLRPGELFF	TGTGCCAGCAGCCAGATTAGCGGGGGATTGAGACCCGGGGAGCTGTTTTTT
.	.	TRBJ2-5	TRBV6-2/TRBV6-3	CASSATGYETQYF	TGTGCCAGCAGTGCTACAGGTTACGAGACCCAGTACTTC
.	TRBD1	TRBJ2-3	TRBV6-5	CASSPQGAVWDTQYF	TGTGCCAGCAGTCCACAGGGGGCGGTTTGGGATACGCAGTATTTT
.	.	TRBJ2-3	TRBV6-5	CASGPDFPHTDTQYF	TGTGCCAGCGGACCGGACTTCCCTCACACAGATACGCAGTATTTT
.	TRBD1	TRBJ1-5	TRBV18	CASSPTGQGPAGPQHF	TGTGCCAGCTCACCAACGGGACAGGGGCCCGCGGGGCCCCAGCATTTT
.	TRBD1	TRBJ1-4	TRBV5-1	CASRTGTGNEKLFF	TGCGCCAGCCGTACCGGGACAGGGAATGAAAAACTGTTTTTT
.	TRBD2	TRBJ2-2	TRBV30	CAWNGLAGASNTGELFF	TGTGCCTGGAACGGACTAGCGGGGGCCTCGAACACCGGGGAGCTGTTTTTT
once	TRBD1	TRBJ1-1	TRBV7-2	CASSLGGVVGGATEAFF	TGTGCCAGCAGCTTAGGTGGTGTTGTAGGGGGCGCCACTGAAGCTTTCTTT
.	.	TRBJ1-2	TRBV20-1	CSDSGNYGYTF	TGCAGTGACTCAGGGAACTATGGCTACACCTTC
.	TRBD2	TRBJ2-1	TRBV30	CAWIRAGGVIEQFF	TGTGCCTGGATTAGAGCGGGGGGGGTTATTGAGCAGTTCTTC
few	.	TRBJ1-6	TRBV5-1	CASSLEQGAHSPLHF	TGCGCCAGCAGCTTGGAGCAGGGCGCCCATTCACCCCTCCACTTT
.	.	TRBJ1-2	TRBV12-3/TRBV12-4	CASTLDKNYGYTF	TGTGCCAGCACCCTGGACAAGAACTATGGCTACACCTTC
.	TRBD2	TRBJ2-1	TRBV28	CASSPLAGPRLTYNEQFF	TGTGCCAGCAGTCCTTTAGCGGGACCACGTCTGACCTACAATGAGCAGTTCTTC
few	.	TRBJ1-6	TRBV30	CAWSVQNSPLHF	TGTGCCTGGAGTGTACAGAATTCACCCCTCCACTTT
.	.	TRBJ1-6	TRBV6-5	CASSGPDSVNSPLHF	TGTGCCAGCAGCGGGCCGGACAGCGTTAATTCACCCCTCCACTTT
.	TRBD1	TRBJ1-2	TRBV2	CASRKGQANYGYTF	TGTGCCAGCAGAAAAGGACAGGCTAACTATGGCTACACCTTC
.	.	TRBJ1-5	TRBV6-5	CASSHRFDSNQPQHF	TGTGCCAGCAGCCACAGGTTTGATAGCAATCAGCCCCAGCATTTT
.	TRBD2	TRBJ2-1	TRBV10-3	CAGAGGVAGLYNEQFF	TGTGCCGGTGCGGGGGGGGTAGCGGGACTCTACAATGAGCAGTTCTTC
.	.	TRBJ1-1	TRBV5-6	CASSPQGWEVTEAFF	TGTGCCAGCAGCCCACAGGGATGGGAAGTCACTGAAGCTTTCTTT
.	.	TRBJ1-5	TRBV19	CASAPGVIHQPQHF	TGTGCCAGCGCCCCCGGAGTGATCCATCAGCCCCAGCATTTT
.	TRBD1	TRBJ2-7	TRBV2	CASSGPGQGYEQYF	TGTGCCAGCAGTGGACCGGGACAGGGCTACGAGCAGTACTTC
.	.	TRBJ2-2	TRBV19	CASGDNPNTGELFF	TGTGCCAGCGGGGACAACCCGAACACCGGGGAGCTGTTTTTT
.	.	TRBJ1-2	TRBV6-2/TRBV6-3	CASRPPGGLTNYGYTF	TGTGCCAGCAGGCCTCCCGGGGGACTGACTAACTATGGCTACACCTTC
.	TRBD1	TRBJ1-4	TRBV4-1	CASSVDRVATNEKLFF	TGCGCCAGCAGCGTAGACAGGGTAGCAACTAATGAAAAACTGTTTTTT
.	TRBD1	TRBJ1-1	TRBV7-2	CASSLGGVRGFENTEAFF	TGTGCCAGCAGCTTAGGAGGGGTCAGGGGGTTCGAGAACACTGAAGCTTTCTTT
.	TRBD1	TRBJ2-5	TRBV9	CASRATGTGVETQYF	TGTGCCAGCAGAGCTACCGGGACAGGGGTAGAGACCCAGTACTTC
once	TRBD2	TRBJ2-5	TRBV3-1/TRBV3-2	CASSHIAGGPQETQYF	TGTGCCAGCAGCCATATAGCGGGGGGGCCTCAGGAGACCCAGTACTTC
.	TRBD1	TRBJ1-2	TRBV5-4	CASSDRENYGYTF	TGTGCCAGCAGCGACAGGGAGAACTATGGCTACACCTTC
.	.	TRBJ1-3	TRBV9	CASSVATGDSGNTIYF	TGTGCCAGCAGCGTAGCTACGGGAGACTCTGGAAACACCATATATTTT
.	TRBD1	TRBJ1-2	TRBV24-1	CATGQGEGGYTF	TGTGCCACGGGACAGGGAGAGGGTGGCTACACCTTC
.	TRBD1	TRBJ1-2	TRBV5-4	CASSQDRVGGYTF	TGTGCCAGCAGTCAGGACAGGGTAGGCGGCTACACCTTC
.	.	TRBJ1-6	TRBV6-1	CASNPGGSGSPLHF	TGTGCCAGCAACCCGGGGGGTTCTGGCTCACCCCTCCACTTT
few	TRBD1	TRBJ1-1	TRBV5-4	CASSSEQGATEAFF	TGTGCCAGCAGCTCGGAACAGGGGGCGACTGAAGCTTTCTTT
.	.	TRBJ1-1	TRBV5-4	CASSFGGTQGGTEAFF	TGTGCCAGCAGCTTTGGGGGGACGCAGGGAGGAACTGAAGCTTTCTTT
.	.	TRBJ1-1	TRBV6-1	CASSAQAARTEGGAFF	TGTGCCAGCAGTGCCCAGGCCGCGCGGACAGAGGGTGGAGCTTTCTTT
.	.	TRBJ1-4	TRBV2	CASSKTHPDSGKLFF	TGTGCCAGCAGTAAGACTCACCCAGATAGCGGGAAACTGTTTTTT
.	.	TRBJ1-5	TRBV7-9	CASSPPGSNQPQHF	TGTGCCAGCAGCCCACCGGGGAGCAATCAGCCCCAGCATTTT